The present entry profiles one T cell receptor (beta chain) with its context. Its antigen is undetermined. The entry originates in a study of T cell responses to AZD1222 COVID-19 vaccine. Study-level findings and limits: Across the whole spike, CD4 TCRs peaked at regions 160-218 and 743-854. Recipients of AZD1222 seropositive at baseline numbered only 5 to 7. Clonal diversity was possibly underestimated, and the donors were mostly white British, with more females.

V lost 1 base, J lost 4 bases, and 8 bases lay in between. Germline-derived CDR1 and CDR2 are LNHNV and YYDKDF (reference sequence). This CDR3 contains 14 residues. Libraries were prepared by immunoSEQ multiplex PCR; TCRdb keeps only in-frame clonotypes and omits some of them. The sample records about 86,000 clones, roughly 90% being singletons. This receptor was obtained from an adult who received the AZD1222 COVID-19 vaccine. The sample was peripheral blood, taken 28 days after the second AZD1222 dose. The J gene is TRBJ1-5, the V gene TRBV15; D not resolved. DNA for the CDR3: TGTGCCACCAGCAGAGTGGGAGGGAATCAGCCCCAGCATTTT. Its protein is CATSRVGGNQPQHF.